These 29 T cell receptor beta chains share one sample of origin, sequenced in a study of siplizumab effects on memory and regulatory T cells. The protocol was immunoSEQ multiplex PCR, while the TCRdb copy is restricted to in-frame clones and leaves out a portion. This repertoire shows around 100,000 clones, approximately 94% found once; its top ten account for 1% to 1.5%. The sequenced sample consisted of non-Treg CD4+ T cells sorted from blood. The source of these receptors is a human donor in good health.

The chain couples TRBV7-3 to TRBJ2-1; TRBD2 might be the D (5 bases). Trimming shortened V by 1 base and J by 3 bases, and 13 bases separated the two germline ends. The germline V gene has CDR1 SGHTA and CDR2 FQGTGA. The CDR3 is 16 amino acids. CDR3 in amino acids: CASSLMAGLNYNEQFF. CDR3 sequence (DNA): TGTGCCAGCAGCTTAATGGCGGGCCTGAACTACAATGAGCAGTTCTTC.

The chain recombines TRBV7-9 with TRBJ1-2; D remains ambiguous. The CDR3 loop spans 13 amino acids. Trimming took 1 base from V and 3 from J, leaving 6 bases between them. Germline V gives CDR1 SEHNR, CDR2 FQNEAQ (reference sequence). The CDR3 coding sequence is TGTGCCAGCAGCTTAGTTACCCACTATGGCTACACCTTC. This translates into CASSLVTHYGYTF.

V usage is TRBV21-1 and J usage is TRBJ1-2; the D call in the table, TRBD1, was not verified against the DNA. TRBV21-1 is flagged as a pseudogene. This CDR3 is built from 15 residues. CDR3 region: CASSKDGQGTYGYTF. The DNA for the CDR3 is TGTGCCAGCAGCAAAGACGGGCAGGGCACCTATGGCTACACCTTC.

The V gene is TRBV6-1, the J gene TRBJ2-5; TRBD1 agrees at 7 bases. J was trimmed by 4 bases and V by 4 bases; bases with no gene match: 6. CDR1 and CDR2 (germline): MNHNS, SASEGT. This CDR3 spans 14 amino acids. Written as DNA, the CDR3 is TGTGCCAGCAGTGGAGGGGGCAGAGGAGAGACCCAGTACTTC. This translates into CASSGGGRGETQYF.

This rearrangement joins TRBV30 to TRBJ2-1; TRBD2 agrees at 9 bases. This CDR3 is 12 amino acids long. Germline CDR1 reads GTSNPN; CDR2 reads SVGIG (reference sequence). V trimming: 3 bases; J trimming: 14 bases; junction bases outside the gene matches: 8. In DNA, the CDR3 is TGTGCCTGGAGCGAGACTAGCGGCGGAAAGTTCTTC. Amino acid sequence: CAWSETSGGKFF. Drawing the rest from reference TRBV30 and TRBJ2-1, the complete variable domain is SQTIHQWPATLVQPVGSPLSLECTVEGTSNPNLYWYRQAAGRGLQLLFYSVGIGQISSEVPQNLSASRPQDRQFILSSKKLLLSDSGFYLCAWSETSGGKFFGPGTRLTVL.

The rearrangement uses TRBV5-1 and TRBJ2-5; D possibly corresponds to TRBD1 (5 bases). The V gene lost 0 bases and the J gene lost 2 bases, with 11 bases spanning the gap. CDR3 length equals 15 residues. The V gene's germline CDR1 is SGHRS and CDR2 YFSETQ. The CDR3 bases are TGCGCCAGCAGCTTGGGGCAGGGCCCTCAAGAGACCCAGTACTTC. Amino acid sequence: CASSLGQGPQETQYF.

The chain links TRBV2 to TRBJ1-1; tentatively, D is TRBD1 (5 bases). The CDR3 covers 14 residues. Germline V gene data show CDR1 as SNHLY and CDR2 as FYNNEI. V lost 6 bases and J lost 0, with 11 bases in between. The CDR3 DNA is TGTGCCAGCAGAAGGGGTCCGATGAACACTGAAGCTTTCTTT. Encoded protein: CASRRGPMNTEAFF.

The rearrangement links TRBV10-3 to TRBJ1-2, with D possibly being TRBD1 (6 bases). Per the germline V gene, CDR1 is ENHRY and CDR2 is SYGVKD. V lost 0 bases and J 14 bases, leaving 13 bases between the germline ends. The CDR3 sequence is 12 residues long. The CDR3 region is CAISESGGKGTF. CDR3 nucleotide sequence: TGTGCCATCAGTGAGTCAGGGGGTAAAGGTACCTTC.

The chain uses TRBV27 and TRBJ2-1; 9 bases line up with TRBD1. The CDR3 extends over 15 amino acids. From germline, CDR1 is MNHEY and CDR2 SMNVEV (reference sequence). The V segment lost 6 bases and the J segment 0 bases; nucleotides outside the gene matches: 3. CDR3 in DNA: TGTGCCAGCAGGGGGACAGGGAACTCCTACAATGAGCAGTTCTTC. It codes for CASRGTGNSYNEQFF.

The chain joins TRBV5-1 to TRBJ2-7; 10 bases map to TRBD1. The CDR3 runs to 14 residues. Germline CDR1 and CDR2: SGHRS and YFSETQ. V was pared by 4 bases and J by 6 bases, with 7 bases of the junction left unmatched. CDR3 nucleotides: TGCGCCAGCAGCCTAGGACAGGGGGAGGGCGAGCAGTACTTC. Residues: CASSLGQGEGEQYF.

This chain uses TRBV7-3 with TRBJ2-3; TRBD1 or TRBD2 may be the D gene (7 bases each). V lost 4 bases to trimming and J lost 3 bases, with 14 bases between them. Germline V gene data show CDR1 as SGHTA and CDR2 as FQGTGA. The CDR3 runs to 15 residues. DNA for the CDR3: TGTGCCAGCAGCTCCAGGGGGGGTAAGACAGATACGCAGTATTTT. Translated, it gives CASSSRGGKTDTQYF.

On this clone itself: Germline and junction disagree at one end, which may indicate a read error. Additional DNA sequences in this sample encode the identical CDR3. The V gene is TRBV19, the J gene TRBJ1-2; possible D gene TRBD1, 5 bases. The CDR3 totals 17 residues. Germline-derived CDR1 and CDR2 are LNHDA and SQIVND (reference sequence). The CDR3 spells CASSIGSRGGGEYGYTF. The CDR3 nucleotides are TGCGCCAGTAGTATTGGGTCCAGAGGTGGGGGAGAGTATGGCTACACCTTC.

The genes are TRBV29-1 and TRBJ2-7; D is undetermined. The CDR3 is made up of 10 amino acids. Trimming removed 7 bases from V and 7 bases from J, with 11 bases in between. Germline V gene sequence: CDR1 SQVTM, CDR2 ANQGSEA. The CDR3, as DNA: TGCAGCGCCCTTCTTGGGGAGCAGTACTTC. Translating it yields CSALLGEQYF.

The chain recombines TRBV7-8 with TRBJ2-4; tentative D call: TRBD2 (6 bases). Trimming took off 5 bases at V and 0 bases at J, with 17 bases between the two ends. The CDR3 runs 17 residues. The germline CDR1 and CDR2 sequences are SGHVS and FQNEAQ. The CDR3 bases are TGTGCCAGCAGCCCACTACCGGGAGTTCTAGCCAAAAACATTCAGTACTTC. This gives the protein CASSPLPGVLAKNIQYF.

A single count supports this clone. The rearrangement links TRBV5-1 to TRBJ2-1, with 7 positions matching TRBD2. Unmatched junction bases numbered 5, after V lost 2 bases and J lost 0 bases. Germline V gene lookup returns CDR1 SGHRS and CDR2 YFSETQ. The CDR3 runs 16 residues. CDR3 sequence reads: CASSLASGSSYNEQFF. The CDR3, as DNA: TGCGCCAGCAGCTTAGCTAGCGGTAGCTCCTACAATGAGCAGTTCTTC.

The chain recombines TRBV29-1 with TRBJ1-2, with D possibly TRBD1 on 6 matching bases. Trimming left V 4 bases short and J 4 bases short, with 13 bases between. The CDR3 is 13 residues long. Germline V gives CDR1 SQVTM, CDR2 ANQGSEA. CDR3 residues: CSVAMGGGYGYTF. In nucleotides, the CDR3 is TGCAGCGTTGCGATGGGGGGCGGCTATGGCTACACCTTC.

V gene TRBV27 combines with J gene TRBJ2-3; D unresolved. The CDR3 runs 13 residues. Per the germline V gene, CDR1 is MNHEY and CDR2 is SMNVEV (reference sequence). The V gene lost 3 bases and the J gene lost 4 bases, with 8 bases spanning the gap. DNA for the CDR3: TGTGCCAGCAGTTTCTTCGACGCAGATACGCAGTATTTT. Its translation: CASSFFDADTQYF.

This chain joins TRBV6-6 and TRBJ1-4; TRBD1 matches at 7 bases. The CDR3 runs 13 residues. V lost 6 bases and J lost 8; bases outside the gene matches: 6. Germline V gene sequence: CDR1 MNHNY, CDR2 SVGAGI (reference sequence). This CDR3 is CASRWTGTEKLFF. In DNA, the CDR3 is TGTGCCAGCAGGTGGACAGGTACAGAAAAACTGTTTTTT.

The CDR3 here is CASSIGRDEQYF. CDR3 coding DNA: TGTGCCAGTAGTATAGGTCGGGACGAGCAGTACTTC. This chain links TRBV19 with TRBJ2-7, with no clear D. Germline CDR1 is LNHDA and CDR2 is SQIVND (reference sequence). CDR3 size: 12 residues. V lost 1 base and J lost 5, with 6 bases in between. Full variable domain (outside the CDR3, taken from reference TRBV19 and TRBJ2-7): DGGITQSPKYLFRKEGQNVTLSCEQNLNHDAMYWYRQDPGQGLRLIYYSQIVNDFQKGDIAEGYSVSREKKESFPLTVTSAQKNPTAFYLCASSIGRDEQYFGPGTRLTVT.

The genes are TRBV10-3 and TRBJ2-1; weak D call: TRBD2 (7 bases). The CDR3 has 18 residues. Germline V gene data show CDR1 as ENHRY and CDR2 as SYGVKD. V was cut by 5 bases and J by 6 bases, with 26 bases left in between. CDR3 sequence: CAISQGSSREATSNEQFF. CDR3 DNA sequence: TGTGCCATCAGTCAGGGGTCTTCTCGGGAGGCCACCTCCAATGAGCAGTTCTTC.

Only one count was recorded for this clone. The chain uses TRBV6-5 and TRBJ2-7, with 7 bases lining up with TRBD1. J was trimmed by 3 bases and V by 9 bases; bases with no gene match: 8. CDR1 and CDR2 (germline): MNHEY, SVGAGI. This CDR3 contains 13 residues. The CDR3 DNA is TGTGCCAGTACGAGACAGGGAGACTACGAGCAGTACTTC. Encoded protein: CASTRQGDYEQYF.

The chain carries TRBV27 and TRBJ2-1; no clear D gene. Trimming took off 6 bases at V and 0 bases at J, with 12 bases between the two ends. Germline assignment: CDR1 MNHEY and CDR2 SMNVEV (reference sequence). The length of the CDR3 is 15 residues. The DNA for the CDR3 is TGTGCCAGCAGCCGACCACCCAGCTCCTACAATGAGCAGTTCTTC. Amino acid sequence: CASSRPPSSYNEQFF.

The chain combines TRBV7-6 with TRBJ2-7; 12 bases align to TRBD1. The J segment lost 7 bases and the V segment lost 9 bases, leaving 7 bases of the junction unmatched. Germline V lookup: CDR1 SGHVS, CDR2 FNYEAQ. The CDR3 contains 13 residues. CDR3 sequence (DNA): TGTGCCAGTCGGGACAGGGGGCGCCGGGAGCAGTACTTC. Amino acid sequence: CASRDRGRREQYF.

The chain has TRBV25-1 and TRBJ1-2; a possible D gene is TRBD1 (6 bases). The length of the CDR3 is 14 residues. Trimming removed 1 base from V and 3 bases from J, with 9 bases in between. In germline, CDR1 is MGHDK, CDR2 SYGVNS. CDR3 coding DNA: TGTGCCAGCAGTGAATCAGGGGCCGACTATGGCTACACCTTC. Translation: CASSESGADYGYTF.

CDR3 in DNA: TGTGCCAGCTCGAGGACACCGGAAGGGGTCGGCTACACCTTC. This encodes CASSRTPEGVGYTF. The rearrangement links TRBV18 to TRBJ1-2, with a weak D call TRBD1 (5 bases). Germline V lookup: CDR1 KGHSH, CDR2 LQKENI. The CDR3 covers 14 residues. Trimming shortened V by 6 bases and J by 8 bases, and 19 bases separated the two germline ends.

The V gene is TRBV21-1, the J gene TRBJ2-3; the D call TRBD2 from the table was never checked on the DNA. TRBV21-1 is a pseudogene locus. This CDR3 has 18 residues. The CDR3, as DNA: TGTGCCAGCAGCACGGTTTGCGTTCTAGCGGGAGGTTACGATACGCAGTATTTT. This codes for CASSTVCVLAGGYDTQYF.

V and J are TRBV19 and TRBJ2-2, with 13 bases fitting TRBD2. Germline CDR1 reads LNHDA; CDR2 reads SQIVND (reference sequence). Trimming cost V 3 bases and J 5 bases; bases outside gene matches: 0. This CDR3 comprises 15 residues. CDR3 region: CASSMGLAGTGELFF. CDR3 nucleotide sequence: TGTGCCAGTAGTATGGGACTAGCGGGAACCGGGGAGCTGTTTTTT.

The chain couples TRBV28 to TRBJ1-4; TRBD1 matches at 8 bases. Trimming at V came to 5 bases and at J to 7 bases, leaving 9 bases not matched to a gene. In germline, CDR1 is MDHEN, CDR2 SYDVKM. This CDR3 contains 15 residues. The CDR3 loop reads CASSPRTGHGEKLFF. In nucleotides, the CDR3 is TGTGCCAGCAGTCCCCGGACAGGGCATGGTGAAAAACTGTTTTTT. The variable domain in full, completed from reference TRBV28 and TRBJ1-4, reads DVKVTQSSRYLVKRTGEKVFLECVQDMDHENMFWYRQDPGLGLRLIYFSYDVKMKEKGDIPEGYSVSREKKERFSLILESASTNQTSMYLCASSPRTGHGEKLFFGSGTQLSVL.

The gene calls are TRBV9 and TRBJ2-5; the match to TRBD1 covers 10 bases. The CDR3 loop spans 14 amino acids. CDR1 is SGDLS, CDR2 YYNGEE, per germline. V shed 4 bases and J 11 bases; nucleotides not matched to a gene: 11. This chain's CDR3 is CASSFRGTGEEQYF. The CDR3 DNA is TGTGCCAGCAGCTTTAGAGGGACAGGGGAAGAGCAGTACTTC.